This TCR beta chain was profiled in a study of monozygotic twins with inflammatory bowel disease. Whole-study results and caveats: The data did not back a single strong IBD-associated clonotype or signal. None of the different T cell subtypes could be distinguished from one another.

As concerns this clonotype: As yet, its antigen is unknown.

No DNA is given; TCRdb re-called the 5' RACE reads and lists each CDR3 protein once. This repertoire includes hundreds of thousands of distinct CDR3 sequences. This CDR3 comprises 15 residues. Germline V gene data show CDR1 as SGHTA and CDR2 as FQGNSA. This sequence originates from a human donor with ulcerative colitis or Crohn's disease, or a healthy co-twin of an affected twin (not recorded which). The chain links TRBV7-2 to TRBJ2-1; the D gene TCRdb calls, TRBD1, cannot be checked with no DNA. Sequencing input: blood. The CDR3 protein is CASSLAGQGFNEQFF. Looking up the rest from reference TRBV7-2 and TRBJ2-1 gives the full variable domain: GAGVSQSPSNKVTEKGKDVELRCDPISGHTALYWYRQSLGQGLEFLIYFQGNSAPDKSGLPSDRFSAERTGGSVSTLTIQRTQQEDSAVYLCASSLAGQGFNEQFFGPGTRLTVL.